This TCR beta chain was recovered during a study of blood T cells in healthy people across ages. Together with a sample-barcoded 5' primer, a J-beta primer mix was included in a second PCR lasting about 6 to 11 cycles. MiXCR, run by TCRdb on the 5' RACE reads, gives a single entry per CDR3 protein. The sample lists 750,000 to 850,000 distinct CDR3 sequences; around 25% were seen once. This clonotype has a handful of counts. Its specificity is unknown. A read error may be the cause here, since a much bigger clone is one base away. Around 9 milliliters of peripheral blood were drawn from each donor into EDTA-treated tubes. Notes on the study in general: Per million T cells, TCR beta diversity dropped about linearly as age rose. Whereas aged donors had fewer naive CD4+ cells, long-lived donors had more of them and higher diversity. The study found TCR beta diversity correlated strongly with naive T cell percentage.

This CDR3 has 11 residues. CDR1 and CDR2 (germline): SQVTM, ANQGSEA. V dropped 8 bases and J dropped 5 bases, with 12 bases sitting between them. These data were also reused for a study on T cells of mothers and their children.

V gene TRBV29-1 combines with J gene TRBJ1-2, with TRBD1 as a possible D gene (5 bases). The sequence derives from a boy between 10 and 17 years old in good health. The source material was blood. CDR3 residues: CSIGQGYGYTF. The CDR3 DNA sequence: TGCAGCATTGGGCAGGGTTATGGCTACACCTTC. Based on the CDR3 plus reference TRBV29-1 and TRBJ1-2, the full variable domain is SAVISQKPSRDICQRGTSLTIQCQVDSQVTMMFWYRQQPGQSLTLIATANQGSEATYESGFVIDKFPISRPNLTFSTLTVSNMSPEDSSIYLCSIGQGYGYTFGSGTRLTVV.